This T cell receptor beta chain was identified during a study of cytomegalovirus exposure and HLA in healthy donors. The study, taken as a whole, reports: Accounts indicate the classifier identified cytomegalovirus status with strong specificity and sensitivity.

Comment on this clone: What it binds is unknown.

The CDR3 consists of 17 residues. Germline CDR1 reads MNHEY; CDR2 reads SMNVEV (reference sequence). V lost 5 bases to trimming and J lost 1 base; unmatched junction nucleotides: 9. The study drew the donors from its roughly 130-subject validation cohort, separate from the roughly 670-subject first cohort. Profiled with immunoSEQ multiplex PCR; TCRdb holds only in-frame clones, not every one. The sample holds tens of thousands of clones, approximately 96% seen once. This clonotype originated in a man younger than 35 in good health and CMV-seronegative. The specimen sequenced was PBMCs. This rearrangement joins TRBV27 to TRBJ2-5, with 11 bases matching TRBD2. CDR3 bases: TGTGCCAGCAGTCCTAGCGGGGGGACAAGCTTCCAAGAGACCCAGTACTTC. This sequence encodes CASSPSGGTSFQETQYF.